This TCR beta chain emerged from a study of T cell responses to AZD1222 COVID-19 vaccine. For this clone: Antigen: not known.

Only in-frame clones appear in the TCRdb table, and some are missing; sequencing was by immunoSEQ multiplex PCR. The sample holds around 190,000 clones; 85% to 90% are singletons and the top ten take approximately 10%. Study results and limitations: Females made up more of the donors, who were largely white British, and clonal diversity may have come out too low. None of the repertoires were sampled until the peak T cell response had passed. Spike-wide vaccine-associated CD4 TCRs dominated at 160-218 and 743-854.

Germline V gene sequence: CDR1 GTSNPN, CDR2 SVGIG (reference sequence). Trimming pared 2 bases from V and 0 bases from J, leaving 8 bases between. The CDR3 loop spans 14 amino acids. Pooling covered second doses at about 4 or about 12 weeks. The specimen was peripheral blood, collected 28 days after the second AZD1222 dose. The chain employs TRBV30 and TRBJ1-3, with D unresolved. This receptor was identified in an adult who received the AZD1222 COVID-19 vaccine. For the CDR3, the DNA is TGTGCCTGGAGTTTACTAGGCTCTGGAAACACCATATATTTT. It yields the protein CAWSLLGSGNTIYF. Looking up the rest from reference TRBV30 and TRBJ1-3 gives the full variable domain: SQTIHQWPATLVQPVGSPLSLECTVEGTSNPNLYWYRQAAGRGLQLLFYSVGIGQISSEVPQNLSASRPQDRQFILSSKKLLLSDSGFYLCAWSLLGSGNTIYFGEGSWLTVV.